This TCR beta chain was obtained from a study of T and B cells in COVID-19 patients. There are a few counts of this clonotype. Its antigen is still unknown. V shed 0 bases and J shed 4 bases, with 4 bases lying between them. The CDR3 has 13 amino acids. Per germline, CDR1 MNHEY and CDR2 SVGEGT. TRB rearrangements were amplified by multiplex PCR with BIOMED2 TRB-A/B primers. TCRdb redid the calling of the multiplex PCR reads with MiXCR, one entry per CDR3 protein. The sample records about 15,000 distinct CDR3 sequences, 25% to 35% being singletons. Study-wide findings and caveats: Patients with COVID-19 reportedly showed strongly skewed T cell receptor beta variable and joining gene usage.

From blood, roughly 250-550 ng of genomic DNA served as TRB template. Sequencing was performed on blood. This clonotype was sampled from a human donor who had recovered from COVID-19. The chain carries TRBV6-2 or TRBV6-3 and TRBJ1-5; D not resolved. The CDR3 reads CASSYSENQPQHF. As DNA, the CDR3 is TGTGCCAGCAGTTACTCGGAGAATCAGCCCCAGCATTTT.